This T cell receptor (beta chain) was captured by sequencing in a study of response to subunit inactivated influenza vaccine. General study results and limits: There was a suggestion from the authors that each seasonal influenza vaccination recruits few new T cells.

Points on this clonotype: The antigen is not known.

Using its own MiXCR run on the RT-PCR reads, TCRdb lists one record per CDR3 protein. The sample has roughly 700,000 distinct CDR3 sequences, around a sixth seen once. This receptor was identified in a man aged 50-60 years who received an inactivated influenza vaccine. Specimen: PBMCs from blood, collected 12 days after vaccination.

DNA for the CDR3: TGTGCCAGCAGCTTAGAAATTTTGGATACGCAGTATTTT. Amino acid sequence: CASSLEILDTQYF. The V call is TRBV7-2, the J call TRBJ2-3; D not resolved. The germline gives CDR1 SGHTA, CDR2 FQGNSA. The CDR3 extends over 13 amino acids. V lost 1 base and J lost 6, with 8 bases in between.